What follows is one T cell receptor (beta chain) and its context. Its antigen is as yet unknown. The source of the sample is a study of cytomegalovirus exposure and HLA in healthy donors. Trimming cost V 5 bases and J 4 bases, with 15 bases left between them. Germline CDR1 reads SGHRS; CDR2 reads YFSETQ. The CDR3 is 14 amino acids. Notes on the study in general: Earlier analysis looked at TCR beta V segments, and most were productive about 87% or about 30% of the time.

PCR employed 60 Vbeta and 13 Jbeta primers. How the authors handled the data: A later analysis counted 65 million to 90 million unique TCR beta chains, around 10 million shared. Produced via immunoSEQ multiplex PCR; TCRdb's table is partial and in-frame only. Clone size and V and J calls were adopted from that table, with D and trimming inferred from the DNA. The table lists more than 70,000 clones, about 70% of them singletons. This TCR derives from a man in his forties in good health and CMV-seropositive. The sequenced sample was PBMCs. This sequence joins TRBV5-1 and TRBJ1-2, with TRBD1 as a possible D gene (6 bases). In DNA form, the CDR3 reads TGCGCCAGCAGGACTCCGGGACACGTCTATGGCTACACCTTC. Translation gives CASRTPGHVYGYTF.